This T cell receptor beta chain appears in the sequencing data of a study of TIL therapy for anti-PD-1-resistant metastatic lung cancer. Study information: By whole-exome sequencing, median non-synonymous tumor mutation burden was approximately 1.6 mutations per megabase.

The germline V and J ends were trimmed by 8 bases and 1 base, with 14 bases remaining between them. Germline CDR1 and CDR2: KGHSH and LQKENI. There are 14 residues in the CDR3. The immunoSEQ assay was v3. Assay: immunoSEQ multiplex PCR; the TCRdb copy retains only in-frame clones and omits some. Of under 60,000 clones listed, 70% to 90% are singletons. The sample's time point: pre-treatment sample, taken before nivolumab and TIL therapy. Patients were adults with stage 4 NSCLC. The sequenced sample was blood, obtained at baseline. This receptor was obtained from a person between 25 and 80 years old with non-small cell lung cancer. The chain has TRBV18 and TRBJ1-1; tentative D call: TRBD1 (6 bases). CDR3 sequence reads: CASTGTNQNTEAFF. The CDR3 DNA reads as TGTGCCAGCACTGGGACAAATCAGAACACTGAAGCTTTCTTT.